This TCR beta chain was obtained from a study of blood T cells in healthy people across ages. Study-wide results and caveats: With naive T cell percentage, TCR beta diversity showed a strong correlation. Observed TCR beta diversity per million T cells went down as age went up. This fall followed a roughly linear course with age. The CMV status of each donor remained undetermined, and this could have confounded shifts in expanded clonotypes.

The germline V gene has CDR1 SGHKS and CDR2 YYEKEE (reference sequence). The CDR3 is 14 residues long. V was shortened by 0 bases and J by 13 bases, with 17 bases between the two germline ends. Turning to this clonotype: Antigen: not known.

Alongside a J-beta primer mix, a sample-barcoded 5' primer served in a second PCR lasting roughly 7 to 11 cycles. Every single cDNA molecule received a tag from a template-switch adaptor with 12 random nucleotides. A single record per CDR3 protein comes from TCRdb applying MiXCR to the 5' RACE reads. This sample has about 1.7 million distinct CDR3 sequences, with roughly 28% found just once. The rearrangement links TRBV5-5 to TRBJ2-4; D is unresolved. Sequencing input: blood. The sequence derives from a woman aged 30 to 39 in good health. The CDR3 bases are TGTGCCAGCAGCTTGGTAGCACCCCCCAATGAGCAGTACTTC. It translates to CASSLVAPPNEQYF.